A selection of T cell receptor beta chains follows, all from one sample in a study of somatic mutations in cytotoxic T cells in rheumatoid arthritis. Clones were sequenced by immunoSEQ multiplex PCR, and TCRdb holds only the in-frame ones, with some missing. The sample shows 18,000 or so clones, over 75% of them seen only once. The sequencing sample was made of CD8+ T cells sorted from blood. The source is an adult with rheumatoid arthritis. Each CDR3 is given without its conserved first and last residue. D genes are given only for firm matches.

cdr3_aa v_call cdr3_length d_call
ASSLAASGTGGREQY TRBV5-4 15 TRBD1
ASSLQGDGYT TRBV11-2 10 .
ASSVAAGRGTEAF TRBV9 13 .
ASSPEGTGSSTEAF TRBV13 14 .
ASSQAGTQPQH TRBV27 11 .
SDRTSGYNEQF TRBV29-1 11 TRBD2
ASSEEGGDEKLF TRBV9 12 .
ASGGYEQF TRBV7-9 8 .
ASSLLAGGGDGYT TRBV7-9 13 TRBD1
SVWTANFQETQY TRBV29-1 12 .